The source of this T cell receptor beta chain is a study of blood T cells in healthy people across ages. Study outcomes and limitations: Without sorted subsets, naive and antigen-experienced compartments could not be conclusively compared.

A single count supports this clonotype. Its specificity is unknown. This CDR3 spans 14 amino acids. CDR1 is DFQATT, CDR2 SNEGSKA, per germline (reference sequence). V dropped 5 bases and J dropped 1 base, with 14 bases sitting between them. Through a sample-barcoded 5' primer and a J-beta primer mix, a second PCR was run for roughly 6 to 11 cycles. Every single cDNA molecule received a tag from a template-switch adaptor with 12 random nucleotides. Via MiXCR, TCRdb re-called the 5' RACE reads, giving one row per CDR3 protein. The sample holds hundreds of thousands of distinct CDR3 sequences; 50% to 60% are singletons and the top ten take around 50%. Every donor provided around 9.5 milliliters of peripheral blood. PBMCs were isolated at a quantity of at least 6.5 million per sample.

The sample consisted of blood. This sequence originates from a man between 60 and 70 years old in good health. The V and J genes are TRBV20-1 and TRBJ1-1, with a weak D call TRBD1 (5 bases). This CDR3 is CSAQPGPPNTEAFF. CDR3 in DNA: TGCAGTGCTCAACCGGGACCACCGAACACTGAAGCTTTCTTT.